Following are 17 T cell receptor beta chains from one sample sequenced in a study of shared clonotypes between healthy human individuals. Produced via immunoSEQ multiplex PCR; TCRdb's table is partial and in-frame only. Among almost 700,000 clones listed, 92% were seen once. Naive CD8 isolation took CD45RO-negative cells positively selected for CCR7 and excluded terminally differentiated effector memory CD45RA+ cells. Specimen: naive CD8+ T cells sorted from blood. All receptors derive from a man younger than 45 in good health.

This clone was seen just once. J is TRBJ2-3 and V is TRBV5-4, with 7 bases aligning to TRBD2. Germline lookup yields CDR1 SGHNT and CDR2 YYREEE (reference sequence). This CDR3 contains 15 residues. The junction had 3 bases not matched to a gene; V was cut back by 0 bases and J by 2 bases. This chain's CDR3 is CASSLAGGTTDTQYF. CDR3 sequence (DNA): TGTGCCAGCAGCTTGGCGGGAGGCACCACAGATACGCAGTATTTT.

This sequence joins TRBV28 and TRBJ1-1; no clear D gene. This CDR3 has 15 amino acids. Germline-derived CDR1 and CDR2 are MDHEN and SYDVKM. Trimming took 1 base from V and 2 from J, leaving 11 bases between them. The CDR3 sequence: CASSLSEGGNTEAFF. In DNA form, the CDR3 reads TGTGCCAGCAGTTTATCGGAGGGAGGAAACACTGAAGCTTTCTTT.

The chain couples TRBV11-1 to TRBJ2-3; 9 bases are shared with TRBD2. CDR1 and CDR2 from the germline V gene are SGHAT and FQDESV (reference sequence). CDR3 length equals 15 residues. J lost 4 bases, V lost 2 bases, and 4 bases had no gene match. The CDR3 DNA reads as TGTGCCAGCAGCTTACCGGGACTAGCCCCAGATACGCAGTATTTT. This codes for CASSLPGLAPDTQYF.

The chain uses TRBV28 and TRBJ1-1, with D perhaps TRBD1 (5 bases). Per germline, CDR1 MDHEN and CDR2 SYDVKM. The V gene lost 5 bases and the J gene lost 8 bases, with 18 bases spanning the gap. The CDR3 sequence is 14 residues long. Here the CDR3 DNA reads TGTGCCAGCAGTCCCGGCTTTGCAGGGAGGGAAGCTTTCTTT. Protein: CASSPGFAGREAFF.

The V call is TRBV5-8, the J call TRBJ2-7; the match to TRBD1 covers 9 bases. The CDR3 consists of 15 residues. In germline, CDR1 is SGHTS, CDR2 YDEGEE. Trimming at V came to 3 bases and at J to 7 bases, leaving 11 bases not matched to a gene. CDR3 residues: CASSWRRTGAWEQYF. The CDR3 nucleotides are TGTGCCAGCAGCTGGAGGCGGACAGGGGCTTGGGAGCAGTACTTC.

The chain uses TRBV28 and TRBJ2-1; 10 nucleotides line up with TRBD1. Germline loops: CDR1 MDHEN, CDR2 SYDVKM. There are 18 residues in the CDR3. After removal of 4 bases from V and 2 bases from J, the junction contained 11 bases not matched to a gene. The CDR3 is CASSYEDRGDLTYNEQFF. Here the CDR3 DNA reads TGTGCCAGCAGTTACGAGGACAGGGGGGACTTAACCTACAATGAGCAGTTCTTC. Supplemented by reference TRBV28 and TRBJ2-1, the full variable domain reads DVKVTQSSRYLVKRTGEKVFLECVQDMDHENMFWYRQDPGLGLRLIYFSYDVKMKEKGDIPEGYSVSREKKERFSLILESASTNQTSMYLCASSYEDRGDLTYNEQFFGPGTRLTVL.

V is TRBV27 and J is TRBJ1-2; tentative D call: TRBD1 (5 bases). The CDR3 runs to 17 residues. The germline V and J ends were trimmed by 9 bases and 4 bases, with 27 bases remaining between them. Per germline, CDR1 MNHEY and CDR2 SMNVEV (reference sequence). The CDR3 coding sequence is TGTGCCAGGCCCAAGGTAATCCGGGACGAGCATTTCTATGGCTACACCTTC. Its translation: CARPKVIRDEHFYGYTF.

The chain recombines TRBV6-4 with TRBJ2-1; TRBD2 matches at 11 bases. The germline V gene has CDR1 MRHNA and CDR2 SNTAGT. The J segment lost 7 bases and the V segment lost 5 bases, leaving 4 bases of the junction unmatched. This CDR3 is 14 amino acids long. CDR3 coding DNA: TGTGCCAGCAGTTTAGCGGGAGGGCCGAATGAGCAGTTCTTC. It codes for CASSLAGGPNEQFF.

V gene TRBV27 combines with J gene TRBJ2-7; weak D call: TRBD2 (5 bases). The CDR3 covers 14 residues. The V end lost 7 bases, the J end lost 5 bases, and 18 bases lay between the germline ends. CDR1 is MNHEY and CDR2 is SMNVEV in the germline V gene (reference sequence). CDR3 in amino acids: CASNPNGDWNEQYF. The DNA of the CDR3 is TGTGCCAGCAACCCGAACGGGGATTGGAACGAGCAGTACTTC.

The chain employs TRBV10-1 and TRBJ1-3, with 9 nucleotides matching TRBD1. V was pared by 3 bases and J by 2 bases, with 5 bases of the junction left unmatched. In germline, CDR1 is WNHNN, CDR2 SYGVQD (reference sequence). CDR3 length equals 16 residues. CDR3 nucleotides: TGCGCCAGCAGTGACCCAGGGACAGGGACTGGAAACACCATATATTTT. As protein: CASSDPGTGTGNTIYF.

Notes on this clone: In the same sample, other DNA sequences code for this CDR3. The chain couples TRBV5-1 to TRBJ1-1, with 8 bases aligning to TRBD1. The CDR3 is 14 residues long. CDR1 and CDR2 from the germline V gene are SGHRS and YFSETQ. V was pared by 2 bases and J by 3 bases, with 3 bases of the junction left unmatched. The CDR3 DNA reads TGCGCCAGCAGCTTAGGACAGGGACACACTGAAGCTTTCTTT. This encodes CASSLGQGHTEAFF.

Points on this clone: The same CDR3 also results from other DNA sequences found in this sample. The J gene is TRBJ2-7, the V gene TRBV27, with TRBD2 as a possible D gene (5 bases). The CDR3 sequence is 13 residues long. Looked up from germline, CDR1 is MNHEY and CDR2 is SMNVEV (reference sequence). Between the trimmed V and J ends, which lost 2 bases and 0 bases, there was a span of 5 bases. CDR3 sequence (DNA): TGTGCCAGCAGTTTAACTAGCTCCTACGAGCAGTACTTC. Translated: CASSLTSSYEQYF.

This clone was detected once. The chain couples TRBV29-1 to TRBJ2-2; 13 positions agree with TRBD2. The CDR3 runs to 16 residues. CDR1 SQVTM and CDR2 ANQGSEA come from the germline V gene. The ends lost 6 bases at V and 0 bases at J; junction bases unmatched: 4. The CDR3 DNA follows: TGCAGCGTATTGGGACTAGCGGGAACGAACACCGGGGAGCTGTTTTTT. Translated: CSVLGLAGTNTGELFF.

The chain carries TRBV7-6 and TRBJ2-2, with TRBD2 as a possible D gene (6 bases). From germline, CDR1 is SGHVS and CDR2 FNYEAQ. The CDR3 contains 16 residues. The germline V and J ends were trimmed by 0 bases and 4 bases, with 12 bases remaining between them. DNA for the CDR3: TGTGCCAGCAGCTTAGCTGACATAGCGGTCACCGGGGAGCTGTTTTTT. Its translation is CASSLADIAVTGELFF.

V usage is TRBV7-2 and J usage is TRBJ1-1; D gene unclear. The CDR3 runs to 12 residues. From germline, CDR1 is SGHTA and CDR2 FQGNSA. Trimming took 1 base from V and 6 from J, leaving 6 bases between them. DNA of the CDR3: TGTGCCAGCAGCTTAGGGGGTTCTGAAGCTTTCTTT. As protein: CASSLGGSEAFF. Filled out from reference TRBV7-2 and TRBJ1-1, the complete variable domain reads GAGVSQSPSNKVTEKGKDVELRCDPISGHTALYWYRQSLGQGLEFLIYFQGNSAPDKSGLPSDRFSAERTGGSVSTLTIQRTQQEDSAVYLCASSLGGSEAFFGQGTRLTVV.

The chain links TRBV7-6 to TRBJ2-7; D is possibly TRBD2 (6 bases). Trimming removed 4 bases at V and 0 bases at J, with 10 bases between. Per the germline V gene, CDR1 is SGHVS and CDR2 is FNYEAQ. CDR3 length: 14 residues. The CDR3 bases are TGTGCCAGCAGCTGGGTAGCGGACTCCTACGAGCAGTACTTC. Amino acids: CASSWVADSYEQYF. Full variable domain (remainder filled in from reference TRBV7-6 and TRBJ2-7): GAGVSQSPRYKVTKRGQDVALRCDPISGHVSLYWYRQALGQGPEFLTYFNYEAQQDKSGLPNDRFSAERPEGSISTLTIQRTEQRDSAMYRCASSWVADSYEQYFGPGTRLTVT.

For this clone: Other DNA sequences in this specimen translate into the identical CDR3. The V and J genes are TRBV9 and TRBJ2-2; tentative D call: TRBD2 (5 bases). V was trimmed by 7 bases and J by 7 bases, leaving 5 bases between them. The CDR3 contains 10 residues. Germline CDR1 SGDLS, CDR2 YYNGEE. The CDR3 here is CASGGGELFF. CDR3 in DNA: TGTGCCAGCGGAGGCGGGGAGCTGTTTTTT.